The 9 T cell receptor beta chains presented below share a single source sample, sequenced in a study of regulatory T cells in long-lasting Graves disease. As for time point: newly diagnosed GD, antithyroid drugs for less than 3 months. PBMCs provided the RNA from which the TCR library was made. HTBI primers from iRepertoire and Arm-PCR of CDR3 regions yielded the TCR beta libraries. Using its own MiXCR run on the multiplex PCR reads, TCRdb lists one record per CDR3 protein. The table shows about 330,000 distinct CDR3 sequences, with 15% to 20% occurring only once. This sample was also put to use in a study of T cells in Graves' hyperthyroidism and ophthalmopathy.

Specimen: peripheral blood mononuclear cells (PBMCs), collected at new diagnosis, from a patient treated with antithyroid drugs. These receptors were taken from a woman younger than 35 with Graves disease.

This clonotype was counted ten times or more. The rearrangement links TRBV3-1 to TRBJ2-5, with D uncertain. Per germline, CDR1 LGHDT and CDR2 YNNKEL (reference sequence). The CDR3 spans 12 residues. The V end lost 0 bases, the J end lost 4 bases, and 3 bases lay between the germline ends. The CDR3 nucleotides read TGTGCCAGCAGCCAAGATTTAGAGACCCAGTACTTC. Translated, it gives CASSQDLETQYF.

As concerns this clonotype: A much bigger clone sits one base away, suggesting this may be a read error. CDR3: CASSSLHLGSEAFF. Here the CDR3 DNA reads TGTGCCAGCAGTTCCCTCCACCTAGGGAGTGAAGCTTTCTTT. The V and J genes are TRBV28 and TRBJ1-1; D unclear. Germline CDR1 reads MDHEN; CDR2 reads SYDVKM. The CDR3 covers 14 residues. The V end was cut by 4 bases, the J end by 7 bases, with 16 bases between.

This clonotype has just a few counts. A much larger clone lies a single base off, so this may be a read error. The chain is built from TRBV12-3 or TRBV12-4 and TRBJ2-1; TRBD2 matches 9 bases. The CDR3 length is 15 residues. CDR3 coding DNA: TGTGCCAGCAGGCAGATAGCGGGAGCACGCAATGAGCAGCTCTTC. It specifies CASRQIAGARNEQLF.

There are many counts of this clonotype. V and J are TRBV3-1 and TRBJ2-2, with a weak D call TRBD1 (6 bases). CDR1 and CDR2 from the germline V gene are LGHDT and YNNKEL (reference sequence). The CDR3 runs to 14 residues. V was pared by 3 bases and J by 6 bases, with 11 bases between. The CDR3 nucleotides read TGTGCCAGCAGCCAGTTACAGGGATCCGGGGAGCTGTTTTTT. Protein: CASSQLQGSGELFF. The variable domain in full, with the rest retrieved from reference TRBV3-1 and TRBJ2-2, is DTAVSQTPKYLVTQMGNDKSIKCEQNLGHDTMYWYKQDSKKFLKIMFSYNNKELIINETVPNRFSPKSPDKAHLNLHINSLELGDSAVYFCASSQLQGSGELFFGEGSRLTVL.

In this sample, this clonotype turned up a few times. This chain's CDR3 is CASSPRQRGNEQFF. DNA for the CDR3: TGTGCCAGCAGTCCCCGGCAGCGGGGCAATGAGCAGTTCTTC. The rearrangement links TRBV12-3 or TRBV12-4 to TRBJ2-1; 7 nucleotides line up with TRBD2. The CDR3 runs to 14 residues. The trim removed 5 bases at V and 6 bases at J, leaving 7 bases unmatched.

The rearrangement links TRBV7-9 to TRBJ1-5; D uncertain. The CDR3 consists of 14 residues. V lost 5 bases, J lost 4 bases, and 12 bases lay in between. Germline CDR1 is SEHNR and CDR2 is FQNEAQ (reference sequence). DNA for the CDR3: TGTGCCAGCAGCACCCCGGACGGAAATCAGCCCCAGCATTTT. Residues: CASSTPDGNQPQHF.

This clonotype was detected many times. The chain carries TRBV30 and TRBJ2-1; 7 nucleotides align to TRBD1. This CDR3 has 13 residues. Looked up from germline, CDR1 is GTSNPN and CDR2 is SVGIG (reference sequence). J lost 7 bases, V lost 1 base, and 4 bases had no gene match. The CDR3 coding sequence is TGTGCCTGGAGTGATGGCAGGGGGAATGAGCAGTTCTTC. It codes for CAWSDGRGNEQFF. The full variable domain, rest sourced from reference TRBV30 and TRBJ2-1, is SQTIHQWPATLVQPVGSPLSLECTVEGTSNPNLYWYRQAAGRGLQLLFYSVGIGQISSEVPQNLSASRPQDRQFILSSKKLLLSDSGFYLCAWSDGRGNEQFFGPGTRLTVL.

The CDR3 region is CASIQGVSGANVLTF. In DNA, the CDR3 is TGCGCCAGCATACAGGGTGTCTCTGGGGCCAACGTCCTGACTTTC. The chain carries TRBV10-2 and TRBJ2-6; D might be TRBD1 (6 bases). Trimming left V 7 bases short and J 0 bases short, with 10 bases between. Per germline, CDR1 WSHSY and CDR2 SAAADI. The CDR3 is made up of 15 amino acids.

This clonotype came up many times. The chain carries TRBV12-3 or TRBV12-4 and TRBJ1-2, with D maybe TRBD1 (5 bases). This CDR3 comprises 13 residues. With 3 bases removed from V and 8 bases from J, the gap between germline ends came to 13 bases. The CDR3 nucleotides are TGTGCCAGCAGTTTTACGGGGTGGGGCGGCTACACCTTC. Its protein is CASSFTGWGGYTF.